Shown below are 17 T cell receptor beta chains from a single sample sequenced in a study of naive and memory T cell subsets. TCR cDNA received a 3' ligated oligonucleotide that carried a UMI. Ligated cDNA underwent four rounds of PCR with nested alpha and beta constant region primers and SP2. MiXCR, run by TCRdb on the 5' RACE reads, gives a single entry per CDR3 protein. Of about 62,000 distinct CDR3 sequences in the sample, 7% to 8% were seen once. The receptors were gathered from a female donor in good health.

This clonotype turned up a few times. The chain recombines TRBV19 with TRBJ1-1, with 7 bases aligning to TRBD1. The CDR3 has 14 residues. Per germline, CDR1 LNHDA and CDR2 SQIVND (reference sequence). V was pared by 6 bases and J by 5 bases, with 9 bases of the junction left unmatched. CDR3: CASRPTGWGTEAFF. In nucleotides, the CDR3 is TGTGCCAGTAGACCGACAGGGTGGGGGACTGAAGCTTTCTTT. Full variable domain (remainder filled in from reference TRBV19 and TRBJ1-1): DGGITQSPKYLFRKEGQNVTLSCEQNLNHDAMYWYRQDPGQGLRLIYYSQIVNDFQKGDIAEGYSVSREKKESFPLTVTSAQKNPTAFYLCASRPTGWGTEAFFGQGTRLTVV.

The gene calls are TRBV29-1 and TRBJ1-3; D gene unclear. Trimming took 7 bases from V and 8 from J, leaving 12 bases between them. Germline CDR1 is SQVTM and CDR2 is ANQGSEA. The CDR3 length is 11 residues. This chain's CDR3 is CSAALTDTIYF. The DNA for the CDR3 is TGCAGCGCCGCTCTTACTGACACCATATATTTT.

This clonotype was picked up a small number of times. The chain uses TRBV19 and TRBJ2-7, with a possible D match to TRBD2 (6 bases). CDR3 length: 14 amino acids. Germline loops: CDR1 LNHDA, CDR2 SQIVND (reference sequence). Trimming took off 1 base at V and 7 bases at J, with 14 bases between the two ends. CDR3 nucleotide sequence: TGTGCCAGTAGTATAGCGGGACCCGCGGGAGAGCAGTACTTC. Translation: CASSIAGPAGEQYF. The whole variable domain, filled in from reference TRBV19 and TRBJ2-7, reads DGGITQSPKYLFRKEGQNVTLSCEQNLNHDAMYWYRQDPGQGLRLIYYSQIVNDFQKGDIAEGYSVSREKKESFPLTVTSAQKNPTAFYLCASSIAGPAGEQYFGPGTRLTVT.

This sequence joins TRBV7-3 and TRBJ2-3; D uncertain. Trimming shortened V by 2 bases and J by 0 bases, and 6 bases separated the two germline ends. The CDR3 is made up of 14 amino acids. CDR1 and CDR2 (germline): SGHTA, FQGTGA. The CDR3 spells CASSLSVSTDTQYF. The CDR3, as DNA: TGTGCCAGCAGCTTATCGGTCAGCACAGATACGCAGTATTTT. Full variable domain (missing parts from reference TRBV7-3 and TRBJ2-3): GAGVSQTPSNKVTEKGKYVELRCDPISGHTALYWYRQSLGQGPEFLIYFQGTGAADDSGLPNDRFFAVRPEGSVSTLKIQRTERGDSAVYLCASSLSVSTDTQYFGPGTRLTVL.

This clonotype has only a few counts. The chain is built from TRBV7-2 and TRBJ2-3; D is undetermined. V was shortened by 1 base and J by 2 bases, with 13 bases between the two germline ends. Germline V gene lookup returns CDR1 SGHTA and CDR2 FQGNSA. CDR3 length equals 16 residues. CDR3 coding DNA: TGTGCCAGCAGCTTAGGGGAATACGGCATCACAGATACGCAGTATTTT. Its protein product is CASSLGEYGITDTQYF.

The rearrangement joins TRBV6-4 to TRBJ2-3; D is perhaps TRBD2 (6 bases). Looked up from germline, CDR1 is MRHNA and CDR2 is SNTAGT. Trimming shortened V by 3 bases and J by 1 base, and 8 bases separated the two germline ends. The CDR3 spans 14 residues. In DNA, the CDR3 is TGTGCCAGCAGTGAGTTAGCGGGCACAGATACGCAGTATTTT. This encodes CASSELAGTDTQYF.

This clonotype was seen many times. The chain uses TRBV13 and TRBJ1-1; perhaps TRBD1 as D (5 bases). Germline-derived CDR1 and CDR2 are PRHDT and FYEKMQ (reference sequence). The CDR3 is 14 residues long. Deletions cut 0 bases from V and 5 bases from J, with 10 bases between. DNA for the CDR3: TGTGCCAGCAGCTTAGGCAGGGAGGGGACTGAAGCTTTCTTT. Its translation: CASSLGREGTEAFF.

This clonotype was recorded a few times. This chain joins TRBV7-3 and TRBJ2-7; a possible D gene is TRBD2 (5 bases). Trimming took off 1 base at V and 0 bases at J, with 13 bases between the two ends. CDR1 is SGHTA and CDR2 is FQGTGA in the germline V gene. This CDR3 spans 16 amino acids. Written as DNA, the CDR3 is TGTGCCAGCAGCTTAATGGGCGGGTCAAGCTCCTACGAGCAGTACTTC. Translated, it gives CASSLMGGSSSYEQYF.

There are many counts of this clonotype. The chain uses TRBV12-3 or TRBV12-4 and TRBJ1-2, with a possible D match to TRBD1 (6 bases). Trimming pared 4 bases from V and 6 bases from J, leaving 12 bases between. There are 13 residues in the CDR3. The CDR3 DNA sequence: TGTGCCAGCAGTTACAGGGTGCGGAATGGCTACACCTTC. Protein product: CASSYRVRNGYTF.

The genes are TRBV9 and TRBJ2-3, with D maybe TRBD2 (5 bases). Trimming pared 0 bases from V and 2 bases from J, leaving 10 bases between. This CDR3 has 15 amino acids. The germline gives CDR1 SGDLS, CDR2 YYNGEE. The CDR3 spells CASSVAPLATDTQYF. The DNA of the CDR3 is TGTGCCAGCAGCGTAGCCCCGCTAGCCACAGATACGCAGTATTTT. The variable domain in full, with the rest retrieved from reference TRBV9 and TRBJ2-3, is DSGVTQTPKHLITATGQRVTLRCSPRSGDLSVYWYQQSLDQGLQFLIQYYNGEERAKGNILERFSAQQFPDLHSELNLSSLELGDSALYFCASSVAPLATDTQYFGPGTRLTVL.

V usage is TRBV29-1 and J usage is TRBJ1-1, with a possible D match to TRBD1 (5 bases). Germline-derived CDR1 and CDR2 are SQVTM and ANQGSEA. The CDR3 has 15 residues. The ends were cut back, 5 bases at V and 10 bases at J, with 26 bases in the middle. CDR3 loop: CSVSFGQGPSKGAFF. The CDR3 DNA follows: TGCAGCGTTTCGTTTGGACAAGGGCCATCAAAGGGAGCTTTCTTT.

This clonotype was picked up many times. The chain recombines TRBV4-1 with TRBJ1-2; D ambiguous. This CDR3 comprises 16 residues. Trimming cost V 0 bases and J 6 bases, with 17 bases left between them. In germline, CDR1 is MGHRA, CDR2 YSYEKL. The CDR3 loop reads CASSQDFEASRNGYTF. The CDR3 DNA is TGCGCCAGCAGCCAAGATTTTGAGGCCAGCAGAAATGGCTACACCTTC.

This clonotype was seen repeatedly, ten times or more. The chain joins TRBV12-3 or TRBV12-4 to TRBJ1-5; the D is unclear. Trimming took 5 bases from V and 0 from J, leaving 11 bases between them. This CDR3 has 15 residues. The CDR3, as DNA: TGTGCCAGCAGTGGAGACGGAGGTAGCAATCAGCCCCAGCATTTT. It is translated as CASSGDGGSNQPQHF.

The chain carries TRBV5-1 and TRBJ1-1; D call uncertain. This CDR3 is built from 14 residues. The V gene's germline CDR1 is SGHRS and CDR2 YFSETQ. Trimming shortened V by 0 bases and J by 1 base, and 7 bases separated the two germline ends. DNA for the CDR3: TGCGCCAGCAGCTTGGCCGGGTCGAACACTGAAGCTTTCTTT. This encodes CASSLAGSNTEAFF.

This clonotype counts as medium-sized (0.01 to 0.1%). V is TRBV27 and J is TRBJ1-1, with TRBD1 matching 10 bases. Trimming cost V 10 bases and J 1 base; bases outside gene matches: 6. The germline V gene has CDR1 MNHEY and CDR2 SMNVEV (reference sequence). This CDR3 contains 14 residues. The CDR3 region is CATRDRGRNTEAFF. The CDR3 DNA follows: TGTGCCACCAGGGACAGGGGACGGAACACTGAAGCTTTCTTT.

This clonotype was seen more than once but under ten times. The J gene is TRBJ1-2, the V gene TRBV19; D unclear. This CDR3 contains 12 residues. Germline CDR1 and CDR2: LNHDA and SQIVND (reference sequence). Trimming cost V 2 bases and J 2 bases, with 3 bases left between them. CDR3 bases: TGTGCCAGTAGTATATTCAACTATGGCTACACCTTC. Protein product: CASSIFNYGYTF.

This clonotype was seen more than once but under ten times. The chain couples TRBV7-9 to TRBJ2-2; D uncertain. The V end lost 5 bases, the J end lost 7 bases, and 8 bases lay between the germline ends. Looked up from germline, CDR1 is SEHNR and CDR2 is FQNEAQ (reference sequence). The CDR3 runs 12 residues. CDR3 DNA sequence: TGTGCCAGCAGCGGCCCTAGCGGGGAGCTGTTTTTT. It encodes CASSGPSGELFF.